A few counts support the clone carrying this T cell receptor (beta chain). Its antigen is currently unknown. Assay used: immunoSEQ multiplex PCR; TCRdb lists only in-frame clones, some missing. This sample yields 30,000 to 45,000 clones, of which approximately 94% are seen a single time; about an eighth belongs to the top ten. The sample originates from a study of T cells in tuberculosis. Whole-study context: T cells were selected with CD1B tetramers loaded with glucose monomycolate. IGRA-negative adolescents, IGRA-positive adolescents with latent tuberculosis and adults with active tuberculosis formed this South African cohort. Overall study results and limits: GEM motif frequencies gave around 70% accuracy; the GMM repertoire gave roughly 85%.

The material sequenced was PBMCs. The TCR originated in a donor between 10 and 35 years old with latent tuberculosis or without tuberculosis infection. Some clones in this sample may be carry-over from other donors' samples.

As DNA, the CDR3 is TGTGCCAGCCCTCCGGACTATGGCTACACCTTC. The encoded protein is CASPPDYGYTF. The chain is built from TRBV27 and TRBJ1-2, with D uncertain. The V and J ends lost 8 bases and 3 bases respectively, with 7 bases between them. The CDR3 is 11 residues long. Germline V gene data show CDR1 as MNHEY and CDR2 as SMNVEV (reference sequence).